One and the same sample provided the 2 T cell receptor beta chains below, sequenced in a study of blood T cell repertoires in COVID-19. The table came from immunoSEQ multiplex PCR; TCRdb's copy has only in-frame clones and leaves some out. This table has tens of thousands of clones, about 92% appearing once. Specimen: peripheral blood. The receptors stem from a man aged 65 to 79 with acute or convalescent COVID-19.

V is TRBV3-1 (or the pseudogene TRBV3-2) and J is TRBJ2-1, with 12 bases lining up with TRBD2. V was clipped by 4 bases and J by 8 bases; unmatched bases: 12. This CDR3 is 17 amino acids long. Germline CDR1 LGHDT, CDR2 YNNKEL (reference sequence). The CDR3 reads CASSPTALLAGGHEQFF. The CDR3 bases are TGTGCCAGCAGCCCAACCGCCCTGCTAGCGGGAGGGCATGAGCAGTTCTTC.

The chain employs TRBV13 and TRBJ1-4, with 9 positions matching TRBD1. The V gene end was trimmed by 4 bases and the J gene end by 0 bases; junction bases not matched to a gene: 0. Germline assignment: CDR1 PRHDT and CDR2 FYEKMQ (reference sequence). The CDR3 is 15 residues long. CDR3 nucleotides: TGTGCCAGCAGCTGGACAGGGGCAACTAATGAAAAACTGTTTTTT. Translation: CASSWTGATNEKLFF.